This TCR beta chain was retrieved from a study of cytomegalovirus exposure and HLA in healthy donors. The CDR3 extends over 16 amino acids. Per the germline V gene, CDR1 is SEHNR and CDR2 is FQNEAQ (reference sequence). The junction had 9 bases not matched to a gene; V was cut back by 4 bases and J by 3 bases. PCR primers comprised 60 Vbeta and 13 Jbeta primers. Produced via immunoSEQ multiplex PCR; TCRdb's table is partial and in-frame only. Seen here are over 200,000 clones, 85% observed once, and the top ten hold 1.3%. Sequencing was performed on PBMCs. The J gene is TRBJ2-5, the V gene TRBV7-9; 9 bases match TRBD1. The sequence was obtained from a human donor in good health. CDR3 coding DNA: TGTGCCAGCAGCTCTCGTCTAGGACAGGGGAAAGAGACCCAGTACTTC. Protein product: CASSSRLGQGKETQYF.